This entry lists 15 T cell receptor beta chains sequenced from one sample in a study of blood T cell repertoires in COVID-19 (TCRdb year 2020). Libraries were made using the immunoSEQ multiplex PCR assay. TCRdb provides this immuneACCESS table in a form limited to in-frame rearrangements. Some clones are lacking; in checked studies, under half of them reflect an unresolved V gene, and why the rest are absent is not known. A total of fewer than 120,000 clones appear in this sample, roughly 80% of them only once. The ten top clones hold 15% to 20% of the sample. Sequencing was carried out using peripheral blood. These TCRs come from a woman aged 55-75 years with acute or convalescent COVID-19.

The chain joins TRBV10-3 to TRBJ2-3, with 8 bases identical to TRBD2. Germline CDR1 is ENHRY and CDR2 is SYGVKD. V lost 6 bases and J lost 2; bases outside the gene matches: 4. CDR3 length equals 14 residues. Written as DNA, the CDR3 is TGTGCCATCAGACTAGCGGTATCCACAGATACGCAGTATTTT. Amino acids: CAIRLAVSTDTQYF.

V is TRBV5-1 and J is TRBJ2-5, with D possibly matching TRBD1 (5 bases). Germline V gives CDR1 SGHRS, CDR2 YFSETQ. The CDR3 has 13 residues. Trimming removed 2 bases from V and 1 base from J, with 6 bases in between. The CDR3 is CASSFQGQETQYF. The DNA for the CDR3 is TGCGCCAGCAGCTTTCAGGGCCAAGAGACCCAGTACTTC.

This chain joins TRBV9 and TRBJ2-2; weak D call: TRBD1 (6 bases). Germline-derived CDR1 and CDR2 are SGDLS and YYNGEE. The V end lost 4 bases, the J end lost 4 bases, and 17 bases lay between the germline ends. The CDR3 runs to 16 residues. The CDR3 nucleotides are TGTGCCAGCAGCCCACAGGGCGTTGTAGGCACCGGGGAGCTGTTTTTT. It encodes CASSPQGVVGTGELFF.

V is TRBV2 and J is TRBJ1-2, with 7 bases aligning to TRBD1. Germline V CDR1 and CDR2: SNHLY, FYNNEI. Germline trimming cut 6 bases from V and 8 bases from J; bases unmatched to any gene: 3. The CDR3 has 11 residues. The CDR3 nucleotides read TGTGCCAGCAGCCTGACAGGGGGCTACACCTTC. Translated, it gives CASSLTGGYTF.

This clone was recorded only once. The chain uses TRBV4-1 and TRBJ1-2; no clear D. Per germline, CDR1 MGHRA and CDR2 YSYEKL. V was shortened by 3 bases and J by 0 bases, with 11 bases between the two germline ends. This CDR3 is built from 15 residues. The DNA of the CDR3 is TGCGCCAGCAGCCAGGAGACGGATTCTAACTATGGCTACACCTTC. Its translation is CASSQETDSNYGYTF.

This clone has only a few counts. The chain joins TRBV7-6 to TRBJ2-3, with D possibly TRBD2 on 5 matching bases. This CDR3 region has 15 residues. V shed 4 bases and J shed 8 bases, with 19 bases lying between them. From germline, CDR1 is SGHVS and CDR2 FNYEAQ. Written as DNA, the CDR3 is TGTGCCAGCAGCTCGACGCGGATGTCAGAGGGTACGCAGTATTTT. Its translation is CASSSTRMSEGTQYF.

The chain employs TRBV19 and TRBJ2-3, with TRBD2 matching 8 bases. Germline V lookup: CDR1 LNHDA, CDR2 SQIVND (reference sequence). The V gene end was trimmed by 4 bases and the J gene end by 4 bases; junction bases not matched to a gene: 16. This CDR3 has 18 amino acids. CDR3 sequence reads: CASSTQKFAGGPPDTQYF. CDR3 DNA: TGTGCCAGTAGTACCCAGAAGTTTGCGGGGGGCCCACCAGATACGCAGTATTTT. The entire variable domain, with the rest obtained from reference TRBV19 and TRBJ2-3, is as follows: DGGITQSPKYLFRKEGQNVTLSCEQNLNHDAMYWYRQDPGQGLRLIYYSQIVNDFQKGDIAEGYSVSREKKESFPLTVTSAQKNPTAFYLCASSTQKFAGGPPDTQYFGPGTRLTVL.

The CDR3 nucleotides are TGTGCCAGTAGCGAGACAGGGGGCGTCTATGGCTACACCTTC. Its translation is CASSETGGVYGYTF. The chain combines TRBV19 with TRBJ1-2; 10 bases are a match to TRBD1. The V gene's germline CDR1 is LNHDA and CDR2 SQIVND (reference sequence). This CDR3 contains 14 residues. The trim removed 6 bases at V and 4 bases at J, leaving 5 bases unmatched.

About this clone: Other DNA variants within this sample encode the same CDR3. V usage is TRBV6-5 and J usage is TRBJ1-5; D remains unclear. Deletions cut 8 bases from V and 2 bases from J, with 13 bases between. Germline V lookup: CDR1 MNHEY, CDR2 SVGAGI. The length of the CDR3 is 14 residues. CDR3: CASGLGRGNQPQHF. The CDR3 DNA reads TGTGCCAGCGGTTTAGGTCGGGGCAATCAGCCCCAGCATTTT.

This clone appeared once. The chain joins TRBV28 to TRBJ1-6; 7 positions agree with TRBD1. V shed 3 bases and J 7 bases; nucleotides not matched to a gene: 3. This CDR3 comprises 14 residues. Germline CDR1 MDHEN, CDR2 SYDVKM. In DNA, the CDR3 is TGTGCCAGCAGTTTCGGGACAGCAAATTCACCCCTCCACTTT. Protein: CASSFGTANSPLHF.

The chain carries TRBV25-1 and TRBJ1-2; TRBD1 agrees at 7 bases. There are 13 residues in the CDR3. The V gene end was trimmed by 8 bases and the J gene end by 6 bases; junction bases not matched to a gene: 9. The germline V gene encodes CDR1 MGHDK and CDR2 SYGVNS. As DNA, the CDR3 is TGTGCCAGCCTAGGGACAGTACACCATGGCTACACCTTC. Protein product: CASLGTVHHGYTF.

In DNA form, the CDR3 reads TGCGCCAGCAGAGCGTCCCCCACGGCTGGGGCCAACGTCCTGACTTTC. Translated, it gives CASRASPTAGANVLTF. V gene TRBV5-1 combines with J gene TRBJ2-6; D uncertain. The CDR3 has 16 residues. The germline V gene has CDR1 SGHRS and CDR2 YFSETQ. The ends were cut back, 5 bases at V and 2 bases at J, with 14 bases in the middle.

The chain joins TRBV29-1 to TRBJ2-3; TRBD2 matches 12 bases. Germline V gives CDR1 SQVTM, CDR2 ANQGSEA. V shed 6 bases, J shed 6 bases, and the junction held 10 bases outside the gene matches. CDR3 size: 15 residues. In nucleotides, the CDR3 is TGCAGCGTAGACCTAGCGGGGGGGGCCTGGGATACGCAGTATTTT. Residues: CSVDLAGGAWDTQYF.

The chain couples TRBV5-1 to TRBJ1-1; 7 bases are shared with TRBD1. V was pared by 1 base and J by 4 bases, with 7 bases of the junction left unmatched. Germline V lookup: CDR1 SGHRS, CDR2 YFSETQ. The CDR3 length is 15 residues. The CDR3 nucleotides are TGCGCCAGCAGCTTGCCGCTGGGACAGTCCACTGAAGCTTTCTTT. This gives the protein CASSLPLGQSTEAFF. Based on the CDR3 plus reference TRBV5-1 and TRBJ1-1, the full variable domain is KAGVTQTPRYLIKTRGQQVTLSCSPISGHRSVSWYQQTPGQGLQFLFEYFSETQRNKGNFPGRFSGRQFSNSRSEMNVSTLELGDSALYLCASSLPLGQSTEAFFGQGTRLTVV.

The chain combines TRBV30 with TRBJ1-4; D is perhaps TRBD1 (6 bases). This CDR3 is 13 amino acids long. Deletions cut 2 bases from V and 5 bases from J, with 9 bases between. Germline V lookup: CDR1 GTSNPN, CDR2 SVGIG (reference sequence). CDR3 nucleotides: TGTGCCTGGAGTCCAGGGGCCAATGAAAAACTGTTTTTT. Amino acid sequence: CAWSPGANEKLFF.